Described below is a single T cell receptor beta chain sequence and its context. The CDR3 sequence is 17 residues long. Trimming shortened V by 4 bases and J by 4 bases, and 23 bases separated the two germline ends. Looked up from germline, CDR1 is SGHRS and CDR2 is YFSETQ. Methods used by the authors: It was from reference gene primer amplification that nucleated cell counts were estimated. The method was immunoSEQ multiplex PCR; TCRdb's version includes in-frame clones alone and lacks a portion of them. D and trimming come from the DNA, and the V and J calls and clone size come from that table. The sample holds fewer than 500,000 clones, more than 80% seen once. The data were obtained in a study of blood T cell repertoires in COVID-19. About the study: The United States, Italy and Spain were the sources of the acute and convalescent COVID-19 samples.

The chain combines TRBV5-1 with TRBJ1-2; tentative D call: TRBD1 (5 bases). The TCR was taken from a woman under 40 with active or convalescent COVID-19. The sequenced sample consisted of peripheral blood. CDR3 in DNA: TGCGCCAGCAGCGGGGGGAACCCAAATGATTTGGCCTATGGCTACACCTTC. The encoded protein is CASSGGNPNDLAYGYTF.